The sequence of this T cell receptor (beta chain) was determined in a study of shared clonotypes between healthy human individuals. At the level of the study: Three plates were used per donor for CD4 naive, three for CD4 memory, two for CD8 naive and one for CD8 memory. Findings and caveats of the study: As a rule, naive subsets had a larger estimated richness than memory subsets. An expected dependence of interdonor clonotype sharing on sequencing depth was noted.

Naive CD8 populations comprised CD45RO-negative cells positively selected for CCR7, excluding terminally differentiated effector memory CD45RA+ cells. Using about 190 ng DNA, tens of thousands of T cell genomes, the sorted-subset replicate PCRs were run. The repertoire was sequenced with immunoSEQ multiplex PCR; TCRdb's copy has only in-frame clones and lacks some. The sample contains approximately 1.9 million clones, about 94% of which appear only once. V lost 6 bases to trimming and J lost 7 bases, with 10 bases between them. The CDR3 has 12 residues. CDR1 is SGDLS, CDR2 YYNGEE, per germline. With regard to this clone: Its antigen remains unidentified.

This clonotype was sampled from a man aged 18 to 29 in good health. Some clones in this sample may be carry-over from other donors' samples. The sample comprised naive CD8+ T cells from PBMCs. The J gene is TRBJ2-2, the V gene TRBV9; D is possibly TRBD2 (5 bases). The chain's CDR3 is CASKTSGGELFF. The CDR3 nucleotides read TGTGCCAGCAAAACAAGCGGCGGGGAGCTGTTTTTT.